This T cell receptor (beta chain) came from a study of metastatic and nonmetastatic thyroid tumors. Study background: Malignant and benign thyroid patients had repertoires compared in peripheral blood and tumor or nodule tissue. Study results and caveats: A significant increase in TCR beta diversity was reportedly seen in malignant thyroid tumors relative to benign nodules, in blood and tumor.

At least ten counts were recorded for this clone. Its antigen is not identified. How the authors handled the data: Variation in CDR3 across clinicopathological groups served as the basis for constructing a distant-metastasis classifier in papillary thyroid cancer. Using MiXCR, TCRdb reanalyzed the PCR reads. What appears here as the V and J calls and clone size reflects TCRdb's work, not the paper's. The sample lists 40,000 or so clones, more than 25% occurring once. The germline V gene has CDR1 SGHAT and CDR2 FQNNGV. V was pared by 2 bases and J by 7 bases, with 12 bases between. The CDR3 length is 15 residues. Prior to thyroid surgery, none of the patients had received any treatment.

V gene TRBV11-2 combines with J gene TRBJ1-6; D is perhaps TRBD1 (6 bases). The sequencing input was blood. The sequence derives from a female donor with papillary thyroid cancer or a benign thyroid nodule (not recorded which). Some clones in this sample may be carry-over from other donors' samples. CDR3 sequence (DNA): TGTGCCAGCAGCTTAACCGGACAGAGAAATTCACCCCTCCACTTT. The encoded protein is CASSLTGQRNSPLHF.